This entry concerns a single T cell receptor (beta chain). The antigen is not known. This sample stems from a study of Graves' ophthalmopathy and Graves' hyperthyroidism. TCR beta CDR3 regions were amplified from RNA transcripts. First-round RT-PCR relied on HTBI primers, and a second-round multiplex PCR came next. TCRdb re-derived calls from the multiplex PCR reads in MiXCR, one entry per CDR3 protein. This sample has about 740,000 distinct CDR3 sequences, with approximately 40% found just once. Study conclusions and caveats: Appearing in blood as well were most expanded thyroid clonotypes above 0.001 frequency.

The CDR3 loop spans 13 amino acids. Germline V gene sequence: CDR1 GTSNPN, CDR2 SVGIG (reference sequence). V trimming: 4 bases; J trimming: 13 bases; junction bases outside the gene matches: 9. Disease in donors with ophthalmopathy had moderate-to-severe activity, CAS ≥3, NOSPECS ≥4 and under 3 months' duration. Sequencing was done on a sample of peripheral blood. The chain is built from TRBV30 and TRBJ1-6, with 8 bases that match TRBD1. This receptor was identified in an adult man with Graves' ophthalmopathy. The DNA of the CDR3 is TGTGCCTGGACGATCGGACAGGGCTACCCCCTCCACTTT. Translation gives CAWTIGQGYPLHF. The full variable domain, completed using reference TRBV30 and TRBJ1-6, is SQTIHQWPATLVQPVGSPLSLECTVEGTSNPNLYWYRQAAGRGLQLLFYSVGIGQISSEVPQNLSASRPQDRQFILSSKKLLLSDSGFYLCAWTIGQGYPLHFGNGTRLTVT.